What follows are 20 T cell receptor beta chains derived from one specimen sequenced in a study of blood T cells in healthy people across ages. Alongside a J-beta primer mix, a sample-barcoded 5' primer served in a second PCR lasting about 7 to 11 cycles. In TCRdb, the 5' RACE reads were re-called with MiXCR into one record per CDR3 protein. The sample holds approximately 760,000 distinct CDR3 sequences; just under 25% are singletons and the top ten take roughly a tenth. These sequences were also reported in another study, on T cells of mothers and their children.

Material: blood. Source of these receptors: a boy under 18 in good health.

The V and J genes are TRBV6-2 or TRBV6-3 and TRBJ1-6, with 8 bases lining up with TRBD1. J was trimmed by 6 bases and V by 5 bases; bases with no gene match: 9. The CDR3 has 16 amino acids. Per germline, CDR1 MNHEY and CDR2 SVGEGT. This chain's CDR3 is CASSNRTGTFNSPLHF. The DNA for the CDR3 is TGTGCCAGCAGTAACCGGACAGGGACTTTTAATTCACCCCTCCACTTT.

V gene TRBV15 combines with J gene TRBJ2-7; no firm D call. This CDR3 spans 17 amino acids. The germline CDR1 and CDR2 sequences are LNHNV and YYDKDF (reference sequence). With 2 bases removed from V and 2 bases from J, the gap between germline ends came to 19 bases. Written as DNA, the CDR3 is TGTGCCACCAGCAGACTCCAAGATAGGGCCCAAACCTACGAGCAGTACTTC. Translated, it gives CATSRLQDRAQTYEQYF. The variable domain in full, completed from reference TRBV15 and TRBJ2-7, reads DAMVIQNPRYQVTQFGKPVTLSCSQTLNHNVMYWYQQKSSQAPKLLFHYYDKDFNNEADTPDNFQSRRPNTSFCFLDIRSPGLGDTAMYLCATSRLQDRAQTYEQYFGPGTRLTVT.

This clonotype was recorded a few times. The chain is built from TRBV3-1 and TRBJ2-2; 11 nucleotides line up with TRBD2. This CDR3 is 15 amino acids long. With 3 bases clipped from V and 6 bases from J, the junction kept 3 bases outside the gene matches. CDR1 is LGHDT, CDR2 YNNKEL, per germline (reference sequence). The CDR3 spells CASSQPGLAAGELFF. The DNA of the CDR3 is TGTGCCAGCAGCCAGCCGGGACTAGCGGCCGGGGAGCTGTTTTTT. The whole variable domain, remainder taken from reference TRBV3-1 and TRBJ2-2, is DTAVSQTPKYLVTQMGNDKSIKCEQNLGHDTMYWYKQDSKKFLKIMFSYNNKELIINETVPNRFSPKSPDKAHLNLHINSLELGDSAVYFCASSQPGLAAGELFFGEGSRLTVL.

The gene calls are TRBV11-2 and TRBJ2-3, with 12 nucleotides matching TRBD2. V dropped 5 bases and J dropped 1; count of bases not matched to a gene: 7. This CDR3 is built from 17 residues. The germline gives CDR1 SGHAT, CDR2 FQNNGV. CDR3 nucleotide sequence: TGTGCCAGCAGCGAAAGACTAGCGGGGGTGGGCACAGATACGCAGTATTTT. This gives the protein CASSERLAGVGTDTQYF. Supplemented by reference TRBV11-2 and TRBJ2-3, the full variable domain reads EAGVAQSPRYKIIEKRQSVAFWCNPISGHATLYWYQQILGQGPKLLIQFQNNGVVDDSQLPKDRFSAERLKGVDSTLKIQPAKLEDSAVYLCASSERLAGVGTDTQYFGPGTRLTVL.

The V call is TRBV9, the J call TRBJ2-3, with no clear D. There are 15 residues in the CDR3. Trimming shortened V by 0 bases and J by 3 bases, and 11 bases separated the two germline ends. Germline lookup yields CDR1 SGDLS and CDR2 YYNGEE. The CDR3 is CASSVAGLLTDTQYF. CDR3 nucleotides: TGTGCCAGCAGCGTAGCGGGCCTCCTTACAGATACGCAGTATTTT.

Turning to this clonotype: As the CDR3 is not closed by the conserved phenylalanine or tryptophan, this likely results from a read error. This sequence joins TRBV11-2 and TRBJ1-1; possible D gene TRBD1, 6 bases. Trimming left V 2 bases short and J 4 bases short, with 11 bases between. The germline V gene has CDR1 SGHAT and CDR2 FQNNGV. This CDR3 has 14 amino acids. CDR3 region: CASSLWGGPTEAFL. DNA for the CDR3: TGTGCCAGCAGCTTATGGGGGGGCCCCACTGAAGCTTTCTTA.

The chain carries TRBV3-1 and TRBJ2-5; 10 bases map to TRBD2. The J segment lost 5 bases and the V segment lost 4 bases, leaving 4 bases of the junction unmatched. This CDR3 is built from 14 residues. The germline gives CDR1 LGHDT, CDR2 YNNKEL (reference sequence). CDR3 protein: CASSPSLAGETQYF. DNA of the CDR3: TGTGCCAGCAGCCCCTCACTAGCGGGGGAGACCCAGTACTTC.

This clonotype has only a few counts. CDR3 nucleotides: TGTGCCAGCAGTCCCTCAGCGAGCTATGAGCAGTTCTTC. It codes for CASSPSASYEQFF. The chain recombines TRBV12-3 or TRBV12-4 with TRBJ2-1; D gene ambiguous. The CDR3 contains 13 residues. Trimming removed 5 bases at V and 8 bases at J, with 13 bases between.

This CDR3 is CSVDTLGGYTF. In DNA, the CDR3 is TGCAGCGTTGACACCCTGGGTGGCTACACCTTC. The V gene is TRBV29-1, the J gene TRBJ1-2; D remains ambiguous. This CDR3 comprises 11 residues. CDR1 and CDR2 (germline): SQVTM, ANQGSEA. V was cut by 3 bases and J by 7 bases, with 9 bases left in between.

The chain recombines TRBV2 with TRBJ1-3, with a possible D match to TRBD1 (5 bases). V gave up 5 bases and J gave up 0 bases, with 14 bases separating them. The germline CDR1 and CDR2 sequences are SNHLY and FYNNEI. The CDR3 runs 16 residues. CDR3 sequence (DNA): TGTGCCAGCAGTAATACGGGACCGAGCTCTGGAAACACCATATATTTT. It specifies CASSNTGPSSGNTIYF.

The chain is built from TRBV27 and TRBJ2-1; D possibly corresponds to TRBD2 (6 bases). The DNA end is a closer match to TRBJ2-7, so the J assignment may be wrong. The CDR3 is 15 residues long. Looked up from germline, CDR1 is MNHEY and CDR2 is SMNVEV (reference sequence). This CDR3 reads CASSLSWAGSYEQYF. The CDR3, as DNA: TGTGCCAGCAGTTTATCTTGGGCGGGGAGCTACGAGCAGTACTTC.

This clonotype was picked up a small number of times. One end of the junction fails to match germline, which may point to a read error. The genes are TRBV24-1 and TRBJ2-2, with a tentative D call TRBD1 (6 bases). The length of the CDR3 is 19 residues. From germline, CDR1 is KGHDR and CDR2 SFDVKD. CDR3 sequence: CATSDTSRGPRSNTGELFF. The CDR3 DNA reads TGTGCCACCAGTGATACGAGCAGGGGACCCCGTTCGAACACCGGGGAGTTGTTTTTT.

This sequence joins TRBV6-5 and TRBJ1-2; 12 bases are shared with TRBD1. V lost 2 bases, J lost 4 bases, and 5 bases stayed unmatched. This CDR3 region has 16 residues. Looked up from germline, CDR1 is MNHEY and CDR2 is SVGAGI. The CDR3 sequence is CASSYSGTGGIYGYTF. CDR3 DNA: TGTGCCAGCAGTTACAGTGGGACAGGGGGCATCTATGGCTACACCTTC.

V and J are TRBV11-2 and TRBJ2-1, with D possibly being TRBD1 or TRBD2 (5 bases each). The J call may not be correct, given that the DNA end is closer to TRBJ2-5. Germline lookup yields CDR1 SGHAT and CDR2 FQNNGV. The CDR3 totals 16 residues. CDR3 coding DNA: TGTGCCAGCAGCTTCCCTGTGAGGGGTCCGAAGGAGACCCAGTACTTC. This sequence encodes CASSFPVRGPKETQYF.

This clonotype turned up a few times. V and J are TRBV18 and TRBJ2-2, with TRBD2 matching 7 bases. V was pared by 3 bases and J by 4 bases, with 5 bases of the junction left unmatched. The length of the CDR3 is 15 residues. Per the germline V gene, CDR1 is KGHSH and CDR2 is LQKENI. The CDR3 sequence: CASSPGLGSTGELFF. DNA for the CDR3: TGTGCCAGCTCACCCGGACTAGGCAGCACCGGGGAGCTGTTTTTT.

The chain joins TRBV6-2 or TRBV6-3 to TRBJ2-3; no clear D. Germline-derived CDR1 and CDR2 are MNHEY and SVGEGT. This CDR3 is built from 11 residues. The V and J ends lost 0 bases and 7 bases respectively, with 2 bases between them. CDR3 DNA: TGTGCCAGCAGTTACTCGAATACGCAGTATTTT. It codes for CASSYSNTQYF.

The chain carries TRBV6-6 and TRBJ2-2; maybe TRBD2 (6 bases). The CDR3 is 16 residues long. The germline V gene encodes CDR1 MNHNY and CDR2 SVGAGI (reference sequence). V was clipped by 8 bases and J by 8 bases, with 24 bases between them. The CDR3 protein is CASGTLLAAPGGELFF. DNA of the CDR3: TGTGCCAGCGGAACCTTACTAGCCGCCCCGGGGGGGGAGCTGTTTTTT.

This clonotype was seen a handful of times. V gene TRBV12-3 or TRBV12-4 combines with J gene TRBJ2-5, with a weak D call TRBD2 (6 bases). V lost 1 base and J 2 bases, leaving 17 bases between the germline ends. CDR3 length: 17 amino acids. The CDR3 reads CASSLVSSREAQETQYF. In DNA form, the CDR3 reads TGTGCCAGCAGTTTAGTCTCCTCGCGGGAAGCACAAGAGACCCAGTACTTC.

CDR3 loop: CASSQVQGVHNEQFF. DNA of the CDR3: TGTGCCAGCAGCCAAGTACAGGGGGTGCACAATGAGCAGTTCTTC. The chain has TRBV14 and TRBJ2-1; the match to TRBD1 covers 8 bases. V gave up 1 base and J gave up 5 bases; unmatched junction bases: 4. Germline assignment: CDR1 SGHDN and CDR2 FVKESK. CDR3 size: 15 residues.

This clonotype was found a few times. This chain uses TRBV3-1 with TRBJ2-7; 11 bases are a match to TRBD2. V trimming: 4 bases; J trimming: 6 bases; junction bases outside the gene matches: 5. The CDR3 loop spans 14 amino acids. Germline values: CDR1 LGHDT, CDR2 YNNKEL (reference sequence). CDR3 coding DNA: TGTGCCAGCAGCCCGCTAGCGGGAGGATCCGAGCAGTACTTC. Translated, it gives CASSPLAGGSEQYF.